The subject of this entry is one T cell receptor beta chain. Its antigen is still unknown. These data are taken from a study of Graves' ophthalmopathy and Graves' hyperthyroidism. Study background: No progression to ophthalmopathy over 18 months defined stable hyperthyroidism. The study, taken as a whole, reports: Ophthalmopathy versus stable hyperthyroidism: 13-signature model gave just under 90% sensitivity, less than 83% specificity. The study's model predicted ophthalmopathy progression at over 55% sensitivity and 72.22% specificity. The authors also found most expanded thyroid clonotypes above 0.001 frequency in blood.

Scientists amplified the TCR beta CDR3 regions from RNA transcripts. HTBI primers primed a first-round RT-PCR, and a second-round multiplex PCR followed. TCRdb analysed the multiplex PCR reads with MiXCR anew, one entry per CDR3 protein. The sample includes over a million distinct CDR3 sequences, about 38% of them seen just once. Germline V gene lookup returns CDR1 SEHNR and CDR2 FQNEAQ (reference sequence). V gave up 5 bases and J gave up 4 bases; unmatched junction bases: 7. This CDR3 contains 15 residues. The chain carries TRBV7-9 and TRBJ1-1, with 10 bases matching TRBD1. The sample was peripheral blood or thyroid tissue (not recorded which). The receptor was derived from an adult man with Graves' hyperthyroidism. The CDR3 loop is CASSTGTGAPTEAFF. The CDR3 region has the DNA TGTGCCAGCAGCACAGGGACAGGGGCGCCCACTGAAGCTTTCTTT.